Below are 21 T cell receptor beta chains sequenced from a single sample in a study of blood T cell repertoires in COVID-19. Clones were sequenced by immunoSEQ multiplex PCR, and TCRdb holds only the in-frame ones, with some missing. This sample has about 500,000 clones, with 87% found just once. The sequencing input was PBMCs or T cells enriched from blood (not recorded which). The receptor set was obtained from a young woman who had recovered from COVID-19.

V is TRBV4-2 and J is TRBJ2-3; 8 bases are a match to TRBD1. V lost 4 bases, J lost 2 bases, and 11 bases stayed unmatched. The CDR3 covers 17 residues. Germline V gene sequence: CDR1 LGHNA, CDR2 YNFKEQ. The DNA of the CDR3 is TGTGCCAGCAGCCTCAGAAGGGACAGGCCACTCACAGATACGCAGTATTTT. Its protein product is CASSLRRDRPLTDTQYF.

This clone came up once. V is TRBV19 and J is TRBJ2-7, with 7 bases lining up with TRBD2. V trimming: 5 bases; J trimming: 3 bases; junction bases outside the gene matches: 4. CDR1 is LNHDA and CDR2 is SQIVND in the germline V gene (reference sequence). The CDR3 totals 13 residues. In DNA, the CDR3 is TGTGCCAGTAGTCCCCGGGGGGACTACGAGCAGTACTTC. This codes for CASSPRGDYEQYF. Supplemented by reference TRBV19 and TRBJ2-7, the full variable domain reads DGGITQSPKYLFRKEGQNVTLSCEQNLNHDAMYWYRQDPGQGLRLIYYSQIVNDFQKGDIAEGYSVSREKKESFPLTVTSAQKNPTAFYLCASSPRGDYEQYFGPGTRLTVT.

This chain links TRBV11-2 with TRBJ2-7, with 10 bases matching TRBD1. J gave up 4 bases and V 2 bases, and 5 bases lay outside the gene matches. The CDR3 consists of 15 residues. Per germline, CDR1 SGHAT and CDR2 FQNNGV. The CDR3 sequence is CASSLSGTGVYEQYF. As DNA, the CDR3 is TGTGCCAGCAGCTTATCAGGGACAGGGGTTTACGAGCAGTACTTC.

The chain has TRBV2 and TRBJ1-2; possible D gene TRBD1, 6 bases. CDR1 is SNHLY and CDR2 is FYNNEI in the germline V gene. Deletions cut 10 bases from V and 6 bases from J, with 18 bases between. This CDR3 spans 13 amino acids. The CDR3 protein is CATLLSGGDGYTF. The DNA of the CDR3 is TGTGCCACCCTCCTCTCGGGGGGCGATGGCTACACCTTC.

This clone was counted once. This rearrangement joins TRBV2 to TRBJ2-1; 8 bases map to TRBD1. Trimming cost V 4 bases and J 6 bases; bases outside gene matches: 2. Germline V gene lookup returns CDR1 SNHLY and CDR2 FYNNEI. CDR3 size: 13 residues. The DNA for the CDR3 is TGTGCCAGCAGTGGCGGGACAGGCAATGAGCAGTTCTTC. This encodes CASSGGTGNEQFF.

This clone was seen just once. The chain is built from TRBV6-5 and TRBJ1-2, with D perhaps matching TRBD1 (5 bases). Trimming pared 8 bases from V and 5 bases from J, leaving 18 bases between. Per germline, CDR1 MNHEY and CDR2 SVGAGI. The CDR3 extends over 14 amino acids. In DNA form, the CDR3 reads TGTGCCAGCGGGGAAACAGGAGGGACGTATGGCTACACCTTC. It codes for CASGETGGTYGYTF.

The chain is built from TRBV15 and TRBJ1-5; the D is unclear. V dropped 5 bases and J dropped 6 bases, with 17 bases sitting between them. CDR1 is LNHNV, CDR2 YYDKDF, per germline (reference sequence). This CDR3 region has 15 residues. CDR3 nucleotide sequence: TGTGCCACCAGCCCCCGCAGTTCTTCCTTTCAGCCCCAGCATTTT. Its protein product is CATSPRSSSFQPQHF.

The rearrangement uses TRBV30 and TRBJ1-4, with 10 nucleotides matching TRBD1. V shed 1 base and J 6 bases; nucleotides not matched to a gene: 2. In germline, CDR1 is GTSNPN, CDR2 SVGIG (reference sequence). The CDR3 consists of 14 residues. CDR3 amino acids: CAWSAGTGDEKLFF. The CDR3 DNA follows: TGTGCCTGGAGTGCCGGGACAGGGGATGAAAAACTGTTTTTT.

The chain is built from TRBV3-1 (or the pseudogene TRBV3-2) and TRBJ2-5; the D gene is possibly TRBD2 (6 bases). The germline CDR1 and CDR2 sequences are LGHDT and YNNKEL (reference sequence). V gave up 4 bases and J gave up 5 bases, with 17 bases separating them. CDR3 size: 15 residues. The CDR3, as DNA: TGTGCCAGCAGCCCGATGCCGGGACGGGGGGAGACCCAGTACTTC. As protein: CASSPMPGRGETQYF.

The chain recombines TRBV7-3 with TRBJ1-2; no reliable D call. Looked up from germline, CDR1 is SGHTA and CDR2 is FQGTGA. The CDR3 is 12 amino acids. The V gene lost 4 bases and the J gene lost 8 bases, with 11 bases spanning the gap. CDR3 in amino acids: CASSSGSSGYTF. The CDR3 bases are TGTGCCAGCAGCTCGGGAAGTAGCGGCTACACCTTC. The full variable domain, in which reference TRBV7-3 and TRBJ1-2 provide the parts outside the CDR3, is GAGVSQTPSNKVTEKGKYVELRCDPISGHTALYWYRQSLGQGPEFLIYFQGTGAADDSGLPNDRFFAVRPEGSVSTLKIQRTERGDSAVYLCASSSGSSGYTFGSGTRLTVV.

V is TRBV27 and J is TRBJ1-5; possible D gene TRBD1, 5 bases. Trimming pared 1 base from V and 1 base from J, leaving 5 bases between. Germline CDR1 and CDR2: MNHEY and SMNVEV (reference sequence). The CDR3 is 14 amino acids. Here the CDR3 reads CASSLWGSNQPQHF. The CDR3 nucleotides read TGTGCCAGCAGTTTATGGGGCAGCAATCAGCCCCAGCATTTT.

The chain recombines TRBV15 with TRBJ1-4; D is unresolved. Germline V gives CDR1 LNHNV, CDR2 YYDKDF (reference sequence). The V and J ends lost 2 bases and 8 bases respectively, with 6 bases between them. This CDR3 comprises 12 residues. The CDR3 is CATSRTGEKLFF. The CDR3 DNA reads as TGTGCCACCAGCAGAACCGGGGAAAAACTGTTTTTT.

The chain joins TRBV30 to TRBJ1-1, with 9 bases aligning to TRBD1. V was clipped by 2 bases and J by 6 bases; unmatched bases: 10. CDR1 GTSNPN and CDR2 SVGIG come from the germline V gene (reference sequence). This CDR3 is built from 15 residues. CDR3: CAWSIGTGIGAEAFF. For the CDR3, the DNA is TGTGCCTGGAGTATCGGGACAGGGATCGGAGCTGAAGCTTTCTTT.

The rearrangement uses TRBV5-1 and TRBJ1-3, with D unclear. The V end lost 2 bases, the J end lost 0 bases, and 12 bases lay between the germline ends. The CDR3 is 16 residues long. Germline CDR1 SGHRS, CDR2 YFSETQ. This CDR3 is CASSFIPDNSGNTIYF. In DNA form, the CDR3 reads TGCGCCAGCAGCTTCATACCCGACAACTCTGGAAACACCATATATTTT.

CDR3 in DNA: TGTGCCAGCAGCCAAAACTACTTCCTAAATGAGCAGTTCTTC. This sequence encodes CASSQNYFLNEQFF. The rearrangement links TRBV3-1 (or the pseudogene TRBV3-2) to TRBJ2-1; the D is unclear. The CDR3 is 14 amino acids. Trimming shortened V by 2 bases and J by 7 bases, and 12 bases separated the two germline ends. Germline lookup yields CDR1 LGHDT and CDR2 YNNKEL (reference sequence).

This chain connects TRBV7-2 to TRBJ1-1; 11 nucleotides align to TRBD1. The CDR3 covers 15 residues. The trim removed 5 bases at V and 7 bases at J, leaving 9 bases unmatched. Germline V CDR1 and CDR2: SGHTA, FQGNSA. The CDR3 sequence: CASSPPGQGGIEAFF. The DNA of the CDR3 is TGTGCCAGCAGCCCGCCGGGACAGGGGGGGATTGAAGCTTTCTTT.

This clone is a singleton in its sample. Here the CDR3 DNA reads TGTGCCATCAGTGAGTCTGTCGGGATCCAGCCCCAGCATTTT. Its translation: CAISESVGIQPQHF. This chain connects TRBV10-3 to TRBJ1-5; D remains unclear. Deletions cut 0 bases from V and 7 bases from J, with 10 bases between. Germline V gives CDR1 ENHRY, CDR2 SYGVKD. The CDR3 is made up of 14 amino acids.

The CDR3, as DNA: TGTGCCAGCAGTGAACTGAGATCCACTGAAGCTTTCTTT. Protein product: CASSELRSTEAFF. V usage is TRBV2 and J usage is TRBJ1-1, with D hard to call. This CDR3 spans 13 amino acids. V lost 2 bases to trimming and J lost 4 bases, with 8 bases between them. The germline CDR1 and CDR2 sequences are SNHLY and FYNNEI.

V and J are TRBV5-1 and TRBJ2-3, with 8 bases aligning to TRBD1. J was trimmed by 1 base and V by 5 bases; bases with no gene match: 3. This CDR3 is built from 14 residues. CDR1 SGHRS and CDR2 YFSETQ come from the germline V gene. The CDR3 DNA reads as TGCGCCAGCAGGTCGGACAGGGGCACAGATACGCAGTATTTT. Its translation is CASRSDRGTDTQYF. The full variable domain, its missing parts supplied by reference TRBV5-1 and TRBJ2-3, is KAGVTQTPRYLIKTRGQQVTLSCSPISGHRSVSWYQQTPGQGLQFLFEYFSETQRNKGNFPGRFSGRQFSNSRSEMNVSTLELGDSALYLCASRSDRGTDTQYFGPGTRLTVL.

The rearrangement joins TRBV3-1 (or the pseudogene TRBV3-2) to TRBJ2-1; D is ambiguous. Per the germline V gene, CDR1 is LGHDT and CDR2 is YNNKEL (reference sequence). V was clipped by 0 bases and J by 0 bases, with 6 bases between them. The CDR3 has 15 residues. CDR3 DNA: TGTGCCAGCAGCCAAGACCCTAGCTCCTACAATGAGCAGTTCTTC. This encodes CASSQDPSSYNEQFF.

This chain uses TRBV2 with TRBJ1-2, with TRBD1 matching 9 bases. There are 13 residues in the CDR3. The V gene's germline CDR1 is SNHLY and CDR2 FYNNEI. V lost 6 bases, J lost 8 bases, and 7 bases stayed unmatched. The CDR3 loop reads CASRIQGAGGYTF. The CDR3 DNA reads as TGTGCCAGCAGAATACAGGGGGCGGGGGGCTACACCTTC.